Below are 2 T cell receptor beta chains sequenced from a single sample in a study of persistence of HIV-infected CD4 T cells. The antigens for these receptors are not known. This was the immunoSEQ version 4 assay in survey mode. Here immunoSEQ multiplex PCR was the method, and the copy in TCRdb shows in-frame clones only, minus some. The table lists about 47,000 clones, approximately 93% of them singletons. This nonspecific control used anti-CD3/anti-CD28 bead stimulation of CD4+ T cells. Sorting of responding CD4+ T cells relied on upregulated CD40 ligand together with CD69. Sequencing used CD4+ T cells sorted from PBMCs after roughly 18-hour stimulation, obtained from a patient who received antiretroviral therapy. All receptors come from an adult man with HIV who was CMV-seropositive.

V usage is TRBV18 and J usage is TRBJ1-5; tentatively, D is TRBD1 (5 bases). The CDR3 totals 13 residues. V gave up 2 bases and J gave up 4 bases, with 6 bases separating them. Germline values: CDR1 KGHSH, CDR2 LQKENI. CDR3 sequence reads: CASSPSGNQPQHF. CDR3 nucleotides: TGTGCCAGCTCACCATCAGGGAATCAGCCCCAGCATTTT.

The V and J genes are TRBV6-4 and TRBJ2-7, with a tentative D call TRBD2 (5 bases). The V end was cut by 6 bases, the J end by 6 bases, with 12 bases between. The CDR3 extends over 12 amino acids. Germline loops: CDR1 MRHNA, CDR2 SNTAGT. CDR3 DNA sequence: TGTGCCAGCAGACGGGATAACACCGAGCAGTACTTC. Translation: CASRRDNTEQYF.